Below, one TCR beta chain is given with its context. The repertoire was sequenced with immunoSEQ multiplex PCR; TCRdb's copy has only in-frame clones and lacks some. This sample has around 340,000 clones, with more than 60% found just once. The data were taken from a study of shared clonotypes between healthy human individuals. The clonotype comes from a man aged 25-45 years in good health. The sample comprised memory CD4+ T cells sorted from blood. Indicated subset: CD45RA-negative fraction.

The CDR3 spells CASSPPSIERDTQYF. CDR3 DNA: TGTGCCAGCTCACCACCGTCGATAGAGAGAGATACGCAGTATTTT. V gene TRBV18 combines with J gene TRBJ2-3; D unresolved. The CDR3 has 15 residues. The germline gives CDR1 KGHSH, CDR2 LQKENI. Deletions cut 0 bases from V and 5 bases from J, with 12 bases between. Filled out from reference TRBV18 and TRBJ2-3, the complete variable domain reads NAGVMQNPRHLVRRRGQEARLRCSPMKGHSHVYWYRQLPEEGLKFMVYLQKENIIDESGMPKERFSAEFPKEGPSILRIQQVVRGDSAAYFCASSPPSIERDTQYFGPGTRLTVL.